This T cell receptor (beta chain) comes out of a study of tumor-infiltrating lymphocytes in primary liver carcinoma. The investigators made TCR beta cDNA from approximately 510 ng total RNA, using a constant-region primer. Three nested multiplex PCR rounds of slightly modified ARM-PCR generated TCR beta libraries. TCRdb called the multiplex PCR reads again in MiXCR, with one record for every CDR3 protein. The sample includes about 320,000 distinct CDR3 sequences, roughly 60% of them seen just once. The study, taken as a whole, reports: Samples, which were bulk and unsorted, did not allow CD4+ and CD8+ repertoires to be compared.

In the case of this clonotype: The antigen is not known.

Unsorted whole blood yielded blood RNA, and germline DNA was extracted as well. Sample: peripheral blood. The sequence derives from a woman aged 30 to 39 with primary liver carcinoma and hepatitis B virus infection.

CDR3 in DNA: TGTGCCAGCATGTCGGGACAGGGCGACGAGCAGTACTTC. It encodes CASMSGQGDEQYF. The rearrangement joins TRBV6-2 or TRBV6-3 to TRBJ2-7; 9 bases align to TRBD1. The CDR3 covers 13 residues. Trimming removed 7 bases from V and 5 bases from J; junction bases left unmatched: 6. Per germline, CDR1 MNHEY and CDR2 SVGEGT.